This T cell receptor beta chain was sequenced during a study of blood T cell repertoires in COVID-19. Study-level background: COVID-19 samples from acute and convalescent phases originated in the United States, Italy and Spain. PBMCs, B-cell-depleted T cells, or T cells provided the cDNA or gDNA that made up the material.

V shed 3 bases, J shed 4 bases, and the junction held 2 bases outside the gene matches. Germline lookup yields CDR1 MNHEY and CDR2 SMNVEV (reference sequence). The CDR3 runs 15 residues. Original data processing: The assay estimated nucleated cells by amplifying reference gene primers. Profiled with immunoSEQ multiplex PCR; TCRdb holds only in-frame clones, not every one. V, J and clone size were drawn from that table, and D and trimming were deduced from the DNA. The table has fewer than 300,000 clones, over 75% seen once. This TCR came from a human donor in a cohort sampled during active COVID-19. Sequenced sample: peripheral blood. This chain joins TRBV27 and TRBJ1-5; the match to TRBD1 covers 11 bases. CDR3 coding DNA: TGTGCCAGCAGTTTCGGGACAGGGGGGAATCAGCCCCAGCATTTT. It translates to CASSFGTGGNQPQHF.